Listed here are 27 T cell receptor beta chains from one sample, sequenced in a study of preoperative IRX-2 immunotherapy in early breast cancer. Treatment here: preoperative locoregional IRX-2 cytokine immunotherapy. Clones were read by immunoSEQ multiplex PCR, and TCRdb kept only the in-frame ones, dropping some. The sample carries approximately 31,000 clones, roughly 89% recorded once. Specimen: tumor tissue, collected after IRX-2 immunotherapy. Source of these receptors: a human donor with breast cancer.

The V and J genes are TRBV11-3 and TRBJ2-7; weak D call: TRBD2 (6 bases). CDR1 SGHNT and CDR2 YENEEA come from the germline V gene. The V gene lost 3 bases and the J gene lost 2 bases, with 14 bases spanning the gap. CDR3 length equals 15 residues. The CDR3, as DNA: TGTGCCAGCAGCTTTGAGGGACTGGGGACCTACGAGCAGTACTTC. It yields the protein CASSFEGLGTYEQYF.

This clone was found a few times. V and J are TRBV6-8 and TRBJ1-2; D unclear. The CDR3 runs to 14 residues. Looked up from germline, CDR1 is MNHGY and CDR2 is SAAAGT. V was cut by 5 bases and J by 0 bases, with 10 bases left in between. The CDR3 sequence is CASSDDQANYGYTF. CDR3 nucleotide sequence: TGTGCCAGCAGTGACGATCAAGCTAACTATGGCTACACCTTC.

The J gene is TRBJ2-3, the V gene TRBV6-8, with TRBD2 identical over 16 bases. V shed 5 bases and J 4 bases; nucleotides not matched to a gene: 0. Germline values: CDR1 MNHGY, CDR2 SAAAGT. This CDR3 is built from 15 residues. In nucleotides, the CDR3 is TGTGCCAGCAGTGGGACTAGCGGGGGGGCAGATACGCAGTATTTT. It specifies CASSGTSGGADTQYF.

The CDR3 loop reads CASSTTGAGELFF. In DNA, the CDR3 is TGTGCCAGCAGTACGACAGGGGCCGGGGAGCTGTTTTTT. The J gene is TRBJ2-2, the V gene TRBV6-8; 8 bases line up with TRBD1. V dropped 5 bases and J dropped 6; count of bases not matched to a gene: 2. This CDR3 has 13 residues. Germline assignment: CDR1 MNHGY and CDR2 SAAAGT.

The chain combines TRBV7-4 with TRBJ1-1; maybe TRBD1 (5 bases). The ends were cut back, 1 base at V and 2 bases at J, with 11 bases in the middle. Germline V gene sequence: CDR1 SGHVT, CDR2 SQSDAQ. This CDR3 region has 15 residues. The CDR3 region is CASSLVVRANTEAFF. The CDR3 nucleotides read TGTGCCAGCAGCTTAGTGGTCAGGGCTAACACTGAAGCTTTCTTT.

The V gene is TRBV23-1, the J gene TRBJ2-5, with TRBD1 matching 7 bases. TRBV23-1 is an ORF for which the function is uncertain. The CDR3 loop spans 13 amino acids. The J segment lost 2 bases and the V segment lost 6 bases, leaving 3 bases of the junction unmatched. CDR3 region: CASSQDRQETQYF. CDR3 DNA: TGCGCCAGCAGCCAGGACAGGCAAGAGACCCAGTACTTC.

The chain uses TRBV11-3 and TRBJ1-6, with a weak D call TRBD1 (5 bases). This CDR3 has 14 residues. V lost 3 bases to trimming and J lost 8 bases, with 11 bases between them. Per germline, CDR1 SGHNT and CDR2 YENEEA. The CDR3: CASSLGGFDSPLHF. DNA for the CDR3: TGTGCCAGCAGCTTGGGGGGGTTCGATTCACCCCTCCACTTT.

The chain employs TRBV11-3 and TRBJ2-7; D is unclear. Germline V gene sequence: CDR1 SGHNT, CDR2 YENEEA. The CDR3 length is 18 residues. With 1 base removed from V and 0 bases from J, the gap between germline ends came to 19 bases. CDR3 in amino acids: CASSLGRKTKRSSYEQYV. For the CDR3, the DNA is TGTGCCAGCAGCTTAGGTCGGAAGACGAAAAGGAGCTCCTACGAGCAGTACGTC.

This rearrangement joins TRBV6-8 to TRBJ1-2; 9 bases are a match to TRBD1. The CDR3 spans 14 residues. CDR1 and CDR2 (germline): MNHGY, SAAAGT. Unmatched junction bases numbered 9, after V lost 5 bases and J lost 8 bases. CDR3 nucleotide sequence: TGTGCCAGCAGTGACAGGACAGGGGCTGGCGGCTACACCTTC. Its translation: CASSDRTGAGGYTF.

The chain recombines TRBV11-3 with TRBJ1-1, with D possibly TRBD1 on 6 matching bases. The CDR3 is made up of 14 amino acids. The V end lost 5 bases, the J end lost 2 bases, and 12 bases lay between the germline ends. Germline V gene sequence: CDR1 SGHNT, CDR2 YENEEA. CDR3 sequence: CASSTRQVNTEAFF. The CDR3, as DNA: TGTGCCAGCAGCACCCGACAGGTAAACACTGAAGCTTTCTTT.

This chain connects TRBV1 to TRBJ1-5. TRBV1 is tagged as a pseudogene. The CDR3 sequence is 15 residues long. This chain's CDR3 is CASSQDPGSNQPQHF. The CDR3 DNA is TGCGCCAGCAGCCAAGATCCGGGTTCCAATCAGCCCCAGCATTTT.

The chain has TRBV19 and TRBJ2-2; the match to TRBD1 covers 9 bases. The CDR3 has 15 residues. Germline V CDR1 and CDR2: LNHDA, SQIVND (reference sequence). V dropped 3 bases and J dropped 4; count of bases not matched to a gene: 3. CDR3 DNA: TGTGCCAGTAGTATCCGGACAGGGGCCACCGGGGAGCTGTTTTTT. Translation: CASSIRTGATGELFF.

The rearrangement uses TRBV5-2 and TRBJ2-1; TRBD2, as called in the table, went unchecked against the DNA. TRBV5-2 is an annotated pseudogene. This CDR3 is built from 13 residues. CDR3 DNA sequence: TGTGCCAGCAGGGCGGGCGCGACCAATGAGCAGTTCTTC. This gives the protein CASRAGATNEQFF.

This clone was seen a few times. V gene TRBV6-8 combines with J gene TRBJ2-3, with D possibly being TRBD2 (5 bases). The V gene lost 2 bases and the J gene lost 2 bases, with 11 bases spanning the gap. This CDR3 region has 15 residues. CDR1 is MNHGY and CDR2 is SAAAGT in the germline V gene. The CDR3 protein is CASSYIARDTDTQYF. CDR3 nucleotide sequence: TGTGCCAGCAGTTACATCGCCCGGGACACAGATACGCAGTATTTT.

CDR3 sequence reads: CASSWWAQYGYTF. The CDR3 DNA is TGTGCCAGTAGTTGGTGGGCGCAATATGGCTACACCTTC. The chain has TRBV19 and TRBJ1-2; D is undetermined. From germline, CDR1 is LNHDA and CDR2 SQIVND (reference sequence). V lost 5 bases to trimming and J lost 5 bases, with 12 bases between them. The CDR3 is 13 amino acids.

The CDR3 coding sequence is TGTGCCAGCAGTTACAGAGAACTGTTAGTTCCACACACAGATACGCAGTATTTT. Protein: CASSYRELLVPHTDTQYF. V usage is TRBV6-7 and J usage is TRBJ2-3; D gene unclear. TRBV6-7 is placed among ORFs of uncertain function. Trimming shortened V by 2 bases and J by 2 bases, and 20 bases separated the two germline ends. The CDR3 contains 18 residues.

The chain carries TRBV15 and TRBJ1-1; D remains unclear. CDR1 is LNHNV, CDR2 YYDKDF, per germline (reference sequence). The CDR3 is made up of 17 amino acids. Trimming stripped 0 bases from V and 6 bases from J, with 20 bases between. The CDR3 DNA follows: TGTGCCACCAGCAGAGAGGGTTTGGGCGGGGTGATGTCTGAAGCTTTCTTT. It encodes CATSREGLGGVMSEAFF.

CDR3 coding DNA: TGTGCCAGTCTCCGACTAGCGGCATACACCGGGGAGCTGTTTTTT. It yields the protein CASLRLAAYTGELFF. This rearrangement joins TRBV19 to TRBJ2-2; TRBD2 agrees at 9 bases. Germline-derived CDR1 and CDR2 are LNHDA and SQIVND (reference sequence). This CDR3 contains 15 residues. V lost 8 bases and J lost 3; bases outside the gene matches: 7.

The chain is built from TRBV19 and TRBJ1-2, with 12 bases fitting TRBD1. The CDR3 is made up of 18 amino acids. Germline CDR1 and CDR2: LNHDA and SQIVND (reference sequence). The junction had 12 bases not matched to a gene; V was cut back by 5 bases and J by 2 bases. CDR3 bases: TGTGCCAGTAGTGAGGGACAGGGGGCCGTTTTTTTGAACTATGGCTACACCTTC. Encoded protein: CASSEGQGAVFLNYGYTF.

The chain joins TRBV19 to TRBJ2-2, with 9 bases that match TRBD1. Trimming cost V 1 base and J 6 bases; bases outside gene matches: 6. The CDR3 loop spans 16 amino acids. Per the germline V gene, CDR1 is LNHDA and CDR2 is SQIVND (reference sequence). The CDR3 here is CASSIGGTGKAGELFF. The CDR3 bases are TGTGCCAGTAGTATAGGGGGGACAGGGAAAGCCGGGGAGCTGTTTTTT.

The chain uses TRBV5-1 and TRBJ1-6; TRBD1 matches at 7 bases. V shed 4 bases, J shed 7 bases, and the junction held 5 bases outside the gene matches. The germline gives CDR1 SGHRS, CDR2 YFSETQ. The CDR3 sequence is 14 residues long. CDR3 loop: CASSTGQMNSPLHF. CDR3 DNA sequence: TGCGCCAGCAGCACGGGACAGATGAATTCACCCCTCCACTTT. The full variable domain, completed using reference TRBV5-1 and TRBJ1-6, is KAGVTQTPRYLIKTRGQQVTLSCSPISGHRSVSWYQQTPGQGLQFLFEYFSETQRNKGNFPGRFSGRQFSNSRSEMNVSTLELGDSALYLCASSTGQMNSPLHFGNGTRLTVT.

This clone was observed a handful of times. The gene calls are TRBV11-3 and TRBJ1-4, with TRBD1 identical over 9 bases. The CDR3 is 17 residues long. Germline CDR1 is SGHNT and CDR2 is YENEEA. Trimming at V came to 3 bases and at J to 0 bases, leaving 5 bases not matched to a gene. The CDR3 region has the DNA TGTGCCAGCAGCTTTACGGGACAGGGTACAACTAATGAAAAACTGTTTTTT. Its translation: CASSFTGQGTTNEKLFF. Full variable domain (remainder filled in from reference TRBV11-3 and TRBJ1-4): EAGVVQSPRYKIIEKKQPVAFWCNPISGHNTLYWYLQNLGQGPELLIRYENEEAVDDSQLPKDRFSAERLKGVDSTLKIQPAELGDSAVYLCASSFTGQGTTNEKLFFGSGTQLSVL.

The chain has TRBV6-8 and TRBJ1-5; maybe TRBD1 (5 bases). The CDR3 runs 15 residues. Germline values: CDR1 MNHGY, CDR2 SAAAGT. V lost 9 bases to trimming and J lost 2 bases, with 17 bases between them. The CDR3 sequence is CARTPGLGCNQPQHF. The CDR3 DNA sequence: TGTGCCAGAACCCCGGGGCTAGGGTGCAATCAGCCCCAGCATTTT.

The rearrangement joins TRBV19 to TRBJ1-1; D unresolved. Germline loops: CDR1 LNHDA, CDR2 SQIVND (reference sequence). This CDR3 is 14 amino acids long. Trimming cost V 7 bases and J 0 bases, with 12 bases left between them. Here the CDR3 reads CASKKTGMNTEAFF. The CDR3 DNA reads as TGTGCCAGTAAAAAAACGGGGATGAACACTGAAGCTTTCTTT.

The chain joins TRBV6-8 to TRBJ2-1; 7 positions match TRBD2. This CDR3 spans 16 amino acids. CDR1 is MNHGY and CDR2 is SAAAGT in the germline V gene. The junction had 5 bases not matched to a gene; V was cut back by 1 base and J by 2 bases. As DNA, the CDR3 is TGTGCCAGCAGTTACTTATCGGCGGGAGCCTACAATGAGCAGTTCTTC. Its protein is CASSYLSAGAYNEQFF.

This sequence joins TRBV19 and TRBJ2-7; D gene ambiguous. Germline-derived CDR1 and CDR2 are LNHDA and SQIVND (reference sequence). V was clipped by 4 bases and J by 6 bases, with 16 bases between them. This CDR3 is 14 amino acids long. Here the CDR3 reads CASSSGTLSREQYF. CDR3 DNA: TGTGCCAGTAGTAGTGGAACCCTTTCCCGCGAGCAGTACTTC. The full variable domain, with the rest looked up from reference TRBV19 and TRBJ2-7, is DGGITQSPKYLFRKEGQNVTLSCEQNLNHDAMYWYRQDPGQGLRLIYYSQIVNDFQKGDIAEGYSVSREKKESFPLTVTSAQKNPTAFYLCASSSGTLSREQYFGPGTRLTVT.

This clone showed up just once. The chain links TRBV18 to TRBJ1-5; 9 bases are shared with TRBD1. Trimming at V came to 3 bases and at J to 0 bases, leaving 12 bases not matched to a gene. CDR1 and CDR2 from the germline V gene are KGHSH and LQKENI. CDR3 length equals 19 residues. In DNA, the CDR3 is TGTGCCAGCTCACCCACTCCCGGGACAGGGCGAGCTAGCAATCAGCCCCAGCATTTT. Its translation: CASSPTPGTGRASNQPQHF.